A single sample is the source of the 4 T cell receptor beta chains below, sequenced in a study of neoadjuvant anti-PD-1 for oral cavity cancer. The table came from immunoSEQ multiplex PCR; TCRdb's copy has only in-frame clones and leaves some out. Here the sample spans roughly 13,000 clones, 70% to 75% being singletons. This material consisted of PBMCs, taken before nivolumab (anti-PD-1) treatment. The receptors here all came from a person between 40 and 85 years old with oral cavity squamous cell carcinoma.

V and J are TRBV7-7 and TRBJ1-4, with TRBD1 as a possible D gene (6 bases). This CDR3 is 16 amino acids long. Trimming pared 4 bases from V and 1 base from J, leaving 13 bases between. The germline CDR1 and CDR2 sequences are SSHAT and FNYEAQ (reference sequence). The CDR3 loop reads CASSSLKQGTNEKLFF. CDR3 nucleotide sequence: TGTGCCAGCAGCTCCCTAAAACAGGGAACTAATGAAAAACTGTTTTTT.

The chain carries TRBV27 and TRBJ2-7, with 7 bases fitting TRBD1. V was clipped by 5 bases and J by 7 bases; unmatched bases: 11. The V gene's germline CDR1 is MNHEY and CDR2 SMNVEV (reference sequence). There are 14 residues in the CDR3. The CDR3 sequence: CASSLLTGTGEQYF. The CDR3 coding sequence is TGTGCCAGCAGTCTCCTGACAGGGACGGGGGAGCAGTACTTC.

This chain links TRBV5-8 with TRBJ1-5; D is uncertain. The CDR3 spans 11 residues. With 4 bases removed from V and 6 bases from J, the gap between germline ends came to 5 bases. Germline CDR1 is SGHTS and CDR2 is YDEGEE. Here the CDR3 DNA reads TGTGCCAGCAGCCCGGGTCAGCCCCAGCATTTT. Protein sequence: CASSPGQPQHF.

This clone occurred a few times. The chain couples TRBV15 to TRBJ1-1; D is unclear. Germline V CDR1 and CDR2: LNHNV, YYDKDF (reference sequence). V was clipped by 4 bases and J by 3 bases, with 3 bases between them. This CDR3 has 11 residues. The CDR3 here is CATSKDTEAFF. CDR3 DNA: TGTGCCACCAGCAAAGACACTGAAGCTTTCTTT.